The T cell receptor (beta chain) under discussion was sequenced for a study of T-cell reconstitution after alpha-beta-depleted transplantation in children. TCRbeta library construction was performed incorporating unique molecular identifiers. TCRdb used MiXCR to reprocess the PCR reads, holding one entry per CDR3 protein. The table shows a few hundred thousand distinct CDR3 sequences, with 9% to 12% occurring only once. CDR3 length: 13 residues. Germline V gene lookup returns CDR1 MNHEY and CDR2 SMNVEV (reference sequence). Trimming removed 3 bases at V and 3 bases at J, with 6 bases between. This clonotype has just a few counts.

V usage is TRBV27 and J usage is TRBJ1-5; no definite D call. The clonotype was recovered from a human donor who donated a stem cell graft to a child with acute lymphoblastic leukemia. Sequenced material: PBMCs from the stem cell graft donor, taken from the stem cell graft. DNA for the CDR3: TGTGCCAGCAGTTTGTCAATCAATCAGCCCCAGCATTTT. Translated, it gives CASSLSINQPQHF.